The clone carrying this TCR beta chain has a handful of counts. The antigen is not known. The record originates from a study of T cell responses to AZD1222 COVID-19 vaccine. Only in-frame clones appear in the TCRdb table, and some are missing; sequencing was by immunoSEQ multiplex PCR. Among about 99,000 clones listed, roughly nine tenths were seen once. Deletions cut 5 bases from V and 7 bases from J, with 10 bases between. The CDR3 loop spans 12 amino acids. The germline V gene has CDR1 KGHDR and CDR2 SFDVKD. Overall study results and limits: Sampling that yielded the repertoires occurred only after the peak T cell response. Reportedly, nearly half of unique spike TCRs recognized epitopes outside B.1.351/B.1.1.7 mutations.

The J gene is TRBJ1-1, the V gene TRBV24-1; D not certain. This TCR came from an adult who received the AZD1222 COVID-19 vaccine. This material consisted of peripheral blood, taken 28 days after the second AZD1222 dose. This CDR3 is CATSGGWGEAFF. For the CDR3, the DNA is TGTGCCACCAGTGGAGGGTGGGGTGAAGCTTTCTTT.